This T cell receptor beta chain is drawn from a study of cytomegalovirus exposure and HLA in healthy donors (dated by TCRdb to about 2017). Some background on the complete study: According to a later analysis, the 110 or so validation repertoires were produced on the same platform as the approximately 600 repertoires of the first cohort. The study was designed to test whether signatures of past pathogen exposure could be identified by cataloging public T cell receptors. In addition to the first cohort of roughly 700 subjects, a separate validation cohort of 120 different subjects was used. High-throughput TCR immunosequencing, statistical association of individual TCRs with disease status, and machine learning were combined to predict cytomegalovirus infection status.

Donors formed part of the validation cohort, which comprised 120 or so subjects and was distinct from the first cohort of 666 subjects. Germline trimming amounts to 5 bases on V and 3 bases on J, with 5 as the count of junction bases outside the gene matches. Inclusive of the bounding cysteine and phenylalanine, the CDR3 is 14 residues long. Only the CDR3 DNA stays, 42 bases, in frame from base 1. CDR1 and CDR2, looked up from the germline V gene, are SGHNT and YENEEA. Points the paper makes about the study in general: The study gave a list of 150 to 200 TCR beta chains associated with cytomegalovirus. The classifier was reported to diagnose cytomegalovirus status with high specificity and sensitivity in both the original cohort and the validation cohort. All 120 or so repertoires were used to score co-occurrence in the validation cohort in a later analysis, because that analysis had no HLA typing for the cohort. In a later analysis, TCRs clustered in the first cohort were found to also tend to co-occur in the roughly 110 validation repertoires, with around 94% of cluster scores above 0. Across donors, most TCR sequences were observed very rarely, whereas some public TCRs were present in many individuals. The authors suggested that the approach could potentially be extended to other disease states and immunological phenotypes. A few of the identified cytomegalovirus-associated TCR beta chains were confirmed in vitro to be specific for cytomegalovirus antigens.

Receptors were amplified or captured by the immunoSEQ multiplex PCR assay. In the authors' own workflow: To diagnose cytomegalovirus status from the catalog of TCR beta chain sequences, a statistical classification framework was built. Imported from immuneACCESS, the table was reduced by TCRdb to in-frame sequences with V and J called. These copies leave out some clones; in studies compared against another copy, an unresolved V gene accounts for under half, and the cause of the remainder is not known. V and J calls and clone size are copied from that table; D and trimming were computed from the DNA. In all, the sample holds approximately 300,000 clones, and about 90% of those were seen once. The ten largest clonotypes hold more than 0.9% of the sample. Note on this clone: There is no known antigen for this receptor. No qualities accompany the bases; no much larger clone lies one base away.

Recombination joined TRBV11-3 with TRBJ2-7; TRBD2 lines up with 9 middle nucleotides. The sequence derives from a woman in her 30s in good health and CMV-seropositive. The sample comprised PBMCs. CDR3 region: CASSDPTSGYEQYF. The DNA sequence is TGTGCCAGCAGCGACCCGACTAGCGGCTACGAGCAGTACTTC.